The entry below gives a single T cell receptor beta chain sequence along with its context. Its antigen is as yet unknown. Expressed TCRB transcripts got sequenced, as all isolated RNA was reverse transcribed. The repertoire was sequenced with immunoSEQ multiplex PCR; TCRdb's copy has only in-frame clones and lacks some. This table holds about 390,000 clones, over 8.5% found once. The source of the sample is a study of beta chain features in type 1 diabetes. Regarding the study as a whole: Since sequencing was performed on cDNA, cells with high TCR expression could be over-represented. When Type 1 diabetes patients were examined, their TCRB CDR3s proved moderately but significantly shorter in all four CD4+ subsets.

Cells sorted by CD45RO/CCR7/CD25/CD127/CD95/CD27 comprised CD4+ naive, central memory, regulatory and stem cell-like memory cells. The V end lost 4 bases, the J end lost 0 bases, and 10 bases lay between the germline ends. The CDR3 consists of 14 residues. The germline V gene has CDR1 SGDLS and CDR2 YYNGEE. This TCR came from a man between 25 and 39 years old with type 1 diabetes. Material for sequencing was central memory CD4+ T cells from blood. V gene TRBV9 combines with J gene TRBJ1-1; TRBD1 is a possible D gene (5 bases). CDR3 in DNA: TGTGCCAGCAGCTGGACGGACATGAACACTGAAGCTTTCTTT. Its protein product is CASSWTDMNTEAFF.